This TCR beta chain was captured by sequencing in a study of shared clonotypes between healthy human individuals. Naive CD8 populations comprised CD45RO-negative cells positively selected for CCR7, excluding terminally differentiated effector memory CD45RA+ cells. Concerning this clone itself: Within the sample, other DNA sequences also encode this same CDR3.

Every subset's genomic DNA went evenly onto several immunoSEQ plates. The method was immunoSEQ multiplex PCR; TCRdb's version includes in-frame clones alone and lacks a portion of them. The sample gives millions of clones, approximately 95% of which show up once; 1.1% is in the top ten. Germline-derived CDR1 and CDR2 are MNHEY and SMNVEV (reference sequence). Trimming shortened V by 1 base and J by 4 bases, and 5 bases separated the two germline ends. The length of the CDR3 is 13 residues. The source material was naive CD8+ T cells sorted from blood. The rearrangement links TRBV27 to TRBJ2-1; no definite D call. The sequence came from a man aged 18 to 35 in good health. CDR3 sequence reads: CASSLFPYNEQFF. CDR3 coding DNA: TGTGCCAGCAGTTTATTCCCATACAATGAGCAGTTCTTC.